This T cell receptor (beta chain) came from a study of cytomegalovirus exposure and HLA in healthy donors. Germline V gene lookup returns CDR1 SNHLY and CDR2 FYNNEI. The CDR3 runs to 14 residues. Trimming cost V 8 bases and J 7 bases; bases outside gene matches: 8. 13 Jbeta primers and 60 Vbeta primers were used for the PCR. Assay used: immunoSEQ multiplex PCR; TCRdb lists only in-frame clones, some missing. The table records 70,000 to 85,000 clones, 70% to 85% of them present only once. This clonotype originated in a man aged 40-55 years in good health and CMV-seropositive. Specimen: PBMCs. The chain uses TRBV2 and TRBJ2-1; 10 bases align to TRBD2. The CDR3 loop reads CASRIAGGRNEQFF. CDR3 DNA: TGTGCCAGCCGCATAGCGGGAGGTAGGAATGAGCAGTTCTTC.